The clone carrying this T cell receptor (beta chain) was picked up a small number of times. The data originate from a study of blood T cell repertoires in COVID-19. Study information: Some COVID-19 samples were acute and others convalescent; all came from the United States, Italy and Spain.

Original analysis: Amplifying reference gene primers gave estimates of nucleated cell counts. The protocol was immunoSEQ multiplex PCR, while the TCRdb copy is restricted to in-frame clones and leaves out a portion. From that table come the V and J calls and clone size; the DNA was used to work out D and trimming. The data show approximately 350,000 clones, around 89% seen once. Germline values: CDR1 SNHLY, CDR2 FYNNEI. The CDR3 totals 12 residues. With 7 bases removed from V and 7 bases from J, the gap between germline ends came to 13 bases. This sequence originates from a man aged 40-49 years with acute or convalescent COVID-19. This chain links TRBV2 with TRBJ1-1, with D possibly matching TRBD1 (5 bases). Sequencing was done on a sample of peripheral blood. Here the CDR3 DNA reads TGTGCCAGCAATTTCCAGGGCATTGAAGCTTTCTTT. Translating gives CASNFQGIEAFF.